This entry lists 7 T cell receptor beta chains sequenced from one sample in a study of cytomegalovirus exposure and HLA in healthy donors (dated 2017 in TCRdb). Library creation used the immunoSEQ multiplex PCR assay. For the multiplex PCR, a mixture combining 60 forward primers for TCR Vbeta segments and 13 reverse primers for TCR Jbeta segments was used. The table was pulled from immuneACCESS by TCRdb, which kept in-frame rearrangements only. Such tables lose some clones; where checked, under half of the loss comes from unresolved V genes, and the rest has no known cause. Counted in this sample were about 72,000 clones; roughly 77% of them appeared once. Of the sample, 6% to 7.5% falls within the top ten clones. The sample comprised PBMCs. These receptors originate from a human donor in good health.

This chain joins TRBV7-2 and TRBJ2-2; D is unresolved. Germline CDR1 and CDR2: SGHTA and FQGNSA. The CDR3 is 15 amino acids. Trimming shortened V by 1 base and J by 7 bases, and 13 bases separated the two germline ends. CDR3 amino acids: CASSLDRRSGGELFF. In DNA, the CDR3 is TGTGCCAGCAGCTTAGACCGACGGAGTGGCGGGGAGCTGTTTTTT.

This clone was detected only a few times. In DNA form, the CDR3 reads TGTGCCAGCAGCCGGGACAAGCCGACTGAAGCTTTCTTT. Its protein product is CASSRDKPTEAFF. This sequence joins TRBV7-9 and TRBJ1-1, with a possible D match to TRBD1 (6 bases). The germline V and J ends were trimmed by 5 bases and 5 bases, with 12 bases remaining between them. The germline V gene has CDR1 SEHNR and CDR2 FQNEAQ (reference sequence). This CDR3 region has 13 residues.

The chain employs TRBV9 and TRBJ2-7; 8 positions match TRBD1. This CDR3 region has 15 residues. V shed 0 bases, J shed 4 bases, and the junction held 6 bases outside the gene matches. Germline CDR1 SGDLS, CDR2 YYNGEE. The CDR3 reads CASSVDPTGGYEQYF. The CDR3 DNA sequence: TGTGCCAGCAGCGTAGATCCAACAGGGGGATACGAGCAGTACTTC.

The gene calls are TRBV6-4 and TRBJ2-7, with D maybe TRBD2 (6 bases). V lost 0 bases, J lost 6 bases, and 18 bases lay in between. CDR1 and CDR2 (germline): MRHNA, SNTAGT. This CDR3 comprises 16 residues. The CDR3 sequence: CASSDSSRGGPREQYF. The DNA of the CDR3 is TGTGCCAGCAGTGACTCGAGTCGGGGAGGTCCCCGCGAGCAGTACTTC.

This chain links TRBV19 with TRBJ1-2, with a possible D match to TRBD1 (6 bases). CDR1 and CDR2 from the germline V gene are LNHDA and SQIVND (reference sequence). The CDR3 sequence is 13 residues long. V lost 2 bases and J 6 bases, leaving 10 bases between the germline ends. CDR3 coding DNA: TGTGCCAGTAGTATATTACAGGGTAATGGCTACACCTTC. It encodes CASSILQGNGYTF.

The genes are TRBV6-6 and TRBJ1-2; weak D call: TRBD1 (6 bases). The CDR3 is made up of 13 amino acids. The V gene lost 7 bases and the J gene lost 5 bases, with 14 bases spanning the gap. CDR1 is MNHNY, CDR2 SVGAGI, per germline (reference sequence). The DNA for the CDR3 is TGTGCCAGCAAAACGGGACAAGGATATGGCTACACCTTC. This codes for CASKTGQGYGYTF.

The chain is built from TRBV28 and TRBJ2-4, with 9 bases matching TRBD1. J lost 3 bases, V lost 1 base, and 4 bases had no gene match. CDR3 length: 16 amino acids. The germline V gene has CDR1 MDHEN and CDR2 SYDVKM. Here the CDR3 DNA reads TGTGCCAGCAGTTTATCGGGACAGGGCGTCAAAAACATTCAGTACTTC. Amino acids: CASSLSGQGVKNIQYF.